One sample yielded the 18 T cell receptor beta chains listed below, sequenced in a study of blood T cell repertoires in COVID-19. Some clones are missing from TCRdb's copy, which holds only in-frame ones; the method was immunoSEQ multiplex PCR. The table records around 230,000 clones, approximately 85% of them present only once. Specimen: peripheral blood. These receptors originate from a man aged 50 to 59 with COVID-19, enrolled during active disease.

The chain uses TRBV29-1 and TRBJ1-2; the D gene is possibly TRBD1 (5 bases). V lost 1 base, J lost 0 bases, and 6 bases lay in between. The CDR3 contains 13 residues. Germline V gene sequence: CDR1 SQVTM, CDR2 ANQGSEA. This chain's CDR3 is CSVEGGANYGYTF. CDR3 nucleotides: TGCAGCGTTGAAGGGGGGGCTAACTATGGCTACACCTTC.

The chain has TRBV4-2 and TRBJ1-6; 9 bases agree with TRBD1. Germline-derived CDR1 and CDR2 are LGHNA and YNFKEQ. The CDR3 consists of 15 residues. With 0 bases clipped from V and 9 bases from J, the junction kept 3 bases outside the gene matches. CDR3 nucleotides: TGTGCCAGCAGCCAAGAAACAGGGGGCTCTTCACCCCTCCACTTT. The encoded protein is CASSQETGGSSPLHF.

This clone was picked up a small number of times. This chain connects TRBV5-4 to TRBJ1-4, with D perhaps matching TRBD1 (6 bases). The CDR3 has 15 amino acids. V lost 4 bases to trimming and J lost 0 bases, with 10 bases between them. Germline lookup yields CDR1 SGHNT and CDR2 YYREEE (reference sequence). The DNA of the CDR3 is TGTGCCAGCAGCCAACAGGGTCCAACTAATGAAAAACTGTTTTTT. It specifies CASSQQGPTNEKLFF.

This clone was picked up a small number of times. The chain recombines TRBV6-2 or TRBV6-3 with TRBJ1-6; D remains ambiguous. The V and J ends lost 0 bases and 11 bases respectively, with 14 bases between them. This CDR3 contains 15 residues. Germline V gene sequence: CDR1 MNHEY, CDR2 SVGEGT. The CDR3 sequence: CASSYSYGESAPLHF. CDR3 in DNA: TGTGCCAGCAGTTACTCTTACGGGGAATCCGCACCCCTCCACTTT.

The chain uses TRBV25-1 and TRBJ1-4, with 9 bases that match TRBD1. The germline V gene has CDR1 MGHDK and CDR2 SYGVNS. V shed 3 bases and J 4 bases; nucleotides not matched to a gene: 6. The length of the CDR3 is 16 residues. The CDR3 DNA follows: TGTGCCAGCAGTGATAGGGCGGGACAGGGTAATGAAAAACTGTTTTTT. Translation gives CASSDRAGQGNEKLFF.

The V call is TRBV6-5, the J call TRBJ1-1; D might be TRBD1 (5 bases). Germline CDR1 is MNHEY and CDR2 is SVGAGI. The length of the CDR3 is 14 residues. The V end was cut by 0 bases, the J end by 2 bases, with 7 bases between. CDR3 sequence (DNA): TGTGCCAGCAGTTACTCGGGGGGTAACACTGAAGCTTTCTTT. Amino acid sequence: CASSYSGGNTEAFF.

J is TRBJ2-7 and V is TRBV10-3; D uncertain. This CDR3 contains 15 residues. V was pared by 0 bases and J by 0 bases, with 9 bases between. Per germline, CDR1 ENHRY and CDR2 SYGVKD. The CDR3 DNA sequence: TGTGCCATCAGTGAGTCGGAAAGCGCCTCCTACGAGCAGTACTTC. It is translated as CAISESESASYEQYF.

J is TRBJ1-2 and V is TRBV7-2; D may be TRBD1 (6 bases). The V gene lost 3 bases and the J gene lost 8 bases, with 16 bases spanning the gap. The CDR3 extends over 14 amino acids. In germline, CDR1 is SGHTA, CDR2 FQGNSA. Here the CDR3 DNA reads TGTGCCAGCAGCTTGGACAGTCGAGCGGGAGGCTACACCTTC. It specifies CASSLDSRAGGYTF.

V and J are TRBV6-5 and TRBJ1-1; D might be TRBD1 (5 bases). The CDR3 runs to 15 residues. Germline V gene sequence: CDR1 MNHEY, CDR2 SVGAGI. V lost 3 bases and J lost 1, with 12 bases in between. The CDR3 DNA sequence: TGTGCCAGCAGTTATTTCAGGGTAAGGAACACTGAAGCTTTCTTT. As protein: CASSYFRVRNTEAFF.

Only a few counts were recorded for this clone. V is TRBV5-6 and J is TRBJ1-2; TRBD1 agrees at 7 bases. The CDR3 extends over 14 amino acids. Germline values: CDR1 SGHDT, CDR2 YYEEEE. J was trimmed by 7 bases and V by 2 bases; bases with no gene match: 8. Here the CDR3 DNA reads TGTGCCAGCAGCTTTTCAGGGACAGTTGGTGGCTACACCTTC. Translated: CASSFSGTVGGYTF.

The rearrangement links TRBV2 to TRBJ1-2; possible D gene TRBD1, 6 bases. The CDR3 is made up of 14 amino acids. Germline lookup yields CDR1 SNHLY and CDR2 FYNNEI. Between the trimmed V and J ends, which lost 3 bases and 4 bases, there was a span of 12 bases. CDR3 protein: CASSELDSSYGYTF. The CDR3 region has the DNA TGTGCCAGCAGTGAGTTGGACAGCAGCTATGGCTACACCTTC.

The gene calls are TRBV7-9 and TRBJ1-6; no clear D. Between the trimmed V and J ends, which lost 2 bases and 5 bases, there was a span of 7 bases. This CDR3 is built from 14 residues. The germline V gene encodes CDR1 SEHNR and CDR2 FQNEAQ (reference sequence). CDR3 nucleotide sequence: TGTGCCAGCAGCTTATGGCAGAATAATTCACCCCTCCACTTT. Encoded protein: CASSLWQNNSPLHF.

The chain joins TRBV3-1 (or the pseudogene TRBV3-2) to TRBJ2-2; D gene uncertain. This CDR3 contains 14 residues. The germline V and J ends were trimmed by 1 base and 6 bases, with 9 bases remaining between them. The germline V gene encodes CDR1 LGHDT and CDR2 YNNKEL (reference sequence). CDR3 residues: CASSQVIQAGELFF. CDR3 sequence (DNA): TGTGCCAGCAGCCAAGTTATCCAGGCCGGGGAGCTGTTTTTT.

The chain couples TRBV19 to TRBJ1-1, with D hard to call. V was shortened by 3 bases and J by 1 base, with 6 bases between the two germline ends. From germline, CDR1 is LNHDA and CDR2 SQIVND (reference sequence). The CDR3 consists of 13 residues. CDR3 protein: CASSMYGNTEAFF. The CDR3 DNA is TGTGCCAGTAGTATGTACGGGAACACTGAAGCTTTCTTT.

This clone has just one count. The DNA for the CDR3 is TGCAGCGTTGGTAAGGGGACAGGGGCTAACTATGGCTACACCTTC. It is translated as CSVGKGTGANYGYTF. The V and J genes are TRBV29-1 and TRBJ1-2; 10 bases are a match to TRBD1. CDR3 length: 15 amino acids. Germline-derived CDR1 and CDR2 are SQVTM and ANQGSEA. The V gene end was trimmed by 4 bases and the J gene end by 0 bases; junction bases not matched to a gene: 5. The variable domain in full, with the rest retrieved from reference TRBV29-1 and TRBJ1-2, is SAVISQKPSRDICQRGTSLTIQCQVDSQVTMMFWYRQQPGQSLTLIATANQGSEATYESGFVIDKFPISRPNLTFSTLTVSNMSPEDSSIYLCSVGKGTGANYGYTFGSGTRLTVV.

This clone showed up just a few times. This sequence joins TRBV4-2 and TRBJ1-5; no clear D gene. Germline V gene data show CDR1 as LGHNA and CDR2 as YNFKEQ. With 2 bases removed from V and 4 bases from J, the gap between germline ends came to 12 bases. CDR3 length: 15 residues. The CDR3 loop is CASSQLQQANQPQHF. CDR3 DNA sequence: TGTGCCAGCAGCCAACTACAGCAAGCTAATCAGCCCCAGCATTTT.

The V gene is TRBV9, the J gene TRBJ1-2; TRBD1 agrees at 10 bases. J lost 4 bases, V lost 3 bases, and 6 bases had no gene match. The CDR3 has 15 residues. Germline assignment: CDR1 SGDLS and CDR2 YYNGEE. CDR3 nucleotides: TGTGCCAGCAGCGCAGGACAGGGGGGTTTCTATGGCTACACCTTC. It is translated as CASSAGQGGFYGYTF.

This chain joins TRBV24-1 and TRBJ2-1; 8 nucleotides match TRBD1. The CDR3 extends over 16 amino acids. Germline V gene lookup returns CDR1 KGHDR and CDR2 SFDVKD. V was clipped by 4 bases and J by 6 bases; unmatched bases: 10. The CDR3 DNA reads as TGTGCCACCAGTGACCGCAGGGGGCGGTTAGGCAATGAGCAGTTCTTC. Its protein is CATSDRRGRLGNEQFF.